The 26 T cell receptor beta chains listed next were all sequenced from one sample in a study of blood T cell repertoires in COVID-19. Method: immunoSEQ multiplex PCR; TCRdb's copy keeps in-frame clones and lacks some. The top ten clones hold about 5.3% of a sample with about 160,000 clones, around 93% of them seen once. The sequenced sample consisted of peripheral blood. The receptors were gathered from a man aged 25 to 40 with COVID-19, enrolled during active disease.

The rearrangement joins TRBV19 to TRBJ2-7; 11 bases line up with TRBD2. This CDR3 spans 15 amino acids. V lost 3 bases, J lost 7 bases, and 8 bases stayed unmatched. Per germline, CDR1 LNHDA and CDR2 SQIVND (reference sequence). In DNA, the CDR3 is TGTGCCAGTAGTATGAAACTAGCGGGAGCAAGGGAGCAGTACTTC. Its translation is CASSMKLAGAREQYF.

The V gene is TRBV28, the J gene TRBJ2-2; unclear D gene. V was trimmed by 1 base and J by 5 bases, leaving 8 bases between them. Per germline, CDR1 MDHEN and CDR2 SYDVKM. This CDR3 comprises 14 residues. This CDR3 reads CASSLLAGTGELFF. CDR3 bases: TGTGCCAGCAGTTTATTGGCAGGTACCGGGGAGCTGTTTTTT. The full variable domain, with the rest looked up from reference TRBV28 and TRBJ2-2, is DVKVTQSSRYLVKRTGEKVFLECVQDMDHENMFWYRQDPGLGLRLIYFSYDVKMKEKGDIPEGYSVSREKKERFSLILESASTNQTSMYLCASSLLAGTGELFFGEGSRLTVL.

The J gene is TRBJ1-1, the V gene TRBV5-1; tentative D call: TRBD1 (6 bases). From germline, CDR1 is SGHRS and CDR2 YFSETQ. Trimming removed 5 bases at V and 3 bases at J, with 14 bases between. The CDR3 loop spans 14 amino acids. CDR3 nucleotide sequence: TGCGCCAGCAGACCCGGACAGTCTCACACTGAAGCTTTCTTT. Its protein product is CASRPGQSHTEAFF. Combining the CDR3 with reference TRBV5-1 and TRBJ1-1 gives the whole variable domain KAGVTQTPRYLIKTRGQQVTLSCSPISGHRSVSWYQQTPGQGLQFLFEYFSETQRNKGNFPGRFSGRQFSNSRSEMNVSTLELGDSALYLCASRPGQSHTEAFFGQGTRLTVV.

The chain joins TRBV4-3 to TRBJ2-1; 8 nucleotides match TRBD1. The CDR3 consists of 16 residues. Trimming cost V 0 bases and J 4 bases; bases outside gene matches: 5. Germline CDR1 LGHNA, CDR2 YSLEER. The CDR3 sequence is CASSQDQDRVYNEQFF. DNA for the CDR3: TGCGCCAGCAGCCAAGACCAGGACAGGGTTTACAATGAGCAGTTCTTC.

V is TRBV11-2 and J is TRBJ2-5; 10 nucleotides align to TRBD2. The CDR3 is 18 residues long. Germline CDR1 SGHAT, CDR2 FQNNGV. With V trimmed by 0 bases and J by 3 bases, 10 bases remained unmatched. CDR3 residues: CASSLDWVVLAGKETQYF. In nucleotides, the CDR3 is TGTGCCAGCAGCTTAGATTGGGTTGTACTAGCGGGGAAAGAGACCCAGTACTTC.

The CDR3 here is CASSGHPGTGTNTEAFF. In DNA, the CDR3 is TGTGCCAGCAGCGGACACCCGGGGACAGGGACGAACACTGAAGCTTTCTTT. This rearrangement joins TRBV9 to TRBJ1-1; TRBD1 aligns across 9 bases. The CDR3 extends over 17 amino acids. In germline, CDR1 is SGDLS, CDR2 YYNGEE. V shed 3 bases, J shed 1 base, and the junction held 10 bases outside the gene matches.

The V and J genes are TRBV20-1 and TRBJ1-2; maybe TRBD1 (5 bases). V was shortened by 6 bases and J by 7 bases, with 12 bases between the two germline ends. This CDR3 comprises 11 residues. In germline, CDR1 is DFQATT, CDR2 SNEGSKA (reference sequence). The DNA of the CDR3 is TGCAGTGCCGGCGGGGCGGTTGGCTACACCTTC. It yields the protein CSAGGAVGYTF.

The chain combines TRBV7-2 with TRBJ1-1, with 10 positions matching TRBD1. This CDR3 is built from 14 residues. CDR1 and CDR2 (germline): SGHTA, FQGNSA. Losses at the gene ends were 5 bases for V and 4 bases for J; bases not matched to a gene: 4. The CDR3 bases are TGTGCCAGCAGCCAAAGGACAGGGGGCACTGAAGCTTTCTTT. Residues: CASSQRTGGTEAFF.

In DNA, the CDR3 is TGCGCCAGCAGCTTGGAGGGACAGGGGGCGCGGGACAAAAACATTCAGTACTTC. The encoded protein is CASSLEGQGARDKNIQYF. V is TRBV5-1 and J is TRBJ2-4, with TRBD1 matching over 12 bases. After removal of 0 bases from V and 3 bases from J, the junction contained 7 bases not matched to a gene. Per germline, CDR1 SGHRS and CDR2 YFSETQ. This CDR3 is 18 amino acids long.

V is TRBV5-4 and J is TRBJ2-3; 12 nucleotides line up with TRBD2. J lost 4 bases, V lost 3 bases, and 9 bases had no gene match. The length of the CDR3 is 17 residues. Germline V lookup: CDR1 SGHNT, CDR2 YYREEE (reference sequence). CDR3 sequence (DNA): TGTGCCAGCAGCTACCCCCTAGCGGGAGGGCCTGCAGATACGCAGTATTTT. Translation: CASSYPLAGGPADTQYF.

This sequence joins TRBV6-1 and TRBJ2-7; D might be TRBD1 (5 bases). This CDR3 has 17 residues. With 2 bases removed from V and 2 bases from J, the gap between germline ends came to 19 bases. Germline V gene sequence: CDR1 MNHNS, CDR2 SASEGT. CDR3 sequence (DNA): TGTGCCAGCAGTGAAAATTGGGTAAGGGGCGGACCCTACGAGCAGTACTTC. As protein: CASSENWVRGGPYEQYF.

The gene calls are TRBV9 and TRBJ2-7; TRBD1 matches 11 bases. Germline-derived CDR1 and CDR2 are SGDLS and YYNGEE. CDR3 size: 21 residues. The junction had 22 bases not matched to a gene; V was cut back by 3 bases and J by 2 bases. CDR3 in DNA: TGTGCCAGCAGCGCCGGAGGACAGGGGGCTTTCGTTATGGACCGTACCTACGAGCAGTACTTC. It translates to CASSAGGQGAFVMDRTYEQYF.

The chain links TRBV7-9 to TRBJ1-1; D gene unclear. This CDR3 spans 12 amino acids. V lost 3 bases, J lost 6 bases, and 8 bases lay in between. Germline loops: CDR1 SEHNR, CDR2 FQNEAQ (reference sequence). CDR3 nucleotide sequence: TGTGCCAGCAGCTTTACGGTCTCTGAAGCTTTCTTT. Amino acids: CASSFTVSEAFF.

V usage is TRBV9 and J usage is TRBJ2-1; 8 bases are shared with TRBD2. V trimming: 0 bases; J trimming: 9 bases; junction bases outside the gene matches: 11. This CDR3 has 16 residues. The germline V gene encodes CDR1 SGDLS and CDR2 YYNGEE. The CDR3 bases are TGTGCCAGCAGCGTAGACCCTAGCGGGTCCCTTGGTGAGCAGTTCTTC. Its translation: CASSVDPSGSLGEQFF.

V is TRBV27 and J is TRBJ2-2; 7 bases line up with TRBD1. The CDR3 totals 15 residues. The trim removed 7 bases at V and 6 bases at J, leaving 11 bases unmatched. CDR1 is MNHEY, CDR2 SMNVEV, per germline (reference sequence). CDR3 bases: TGTGCCAGCAATGGACAGGTTGGAAGGGCCGGGGAGCTGTTTTTT. Translated, it gives CASNGQVGRAGELFF.

The chain employs TRBV19 and TRBJ2-5, with a possible D match to TRBD1 (6 bases). The CDR3 sequence is 13 residues long. In germline, CDR1 is LNHDA, CDR2 SQIVND (reference sequence). Trimming shortened V by 6 bases and J by 1 base, and 9 bases separated the two germline ends. The CDR3 sequence: CASSRDTQETQYF. Written as DNA, the CDR3 is TGTGCCAGTAGCAGGGACACCCAAGAGACCCAGTACTTC. Full variable domain (outside the CDR3, taken from reference TRBV19 and TRBJ2-5): DGGITQSPKYLFRKEGQNVTLSCEQNLNHDAMYWYRQDPGQGLRLIYYSQIVNDFQKGDIAEGYSVSREKKESFPLTVTSAQKNPTAFYLCASSRDTQETQYFGPGTRLLVL.

The CDR3 loop reads CASNPQGNSGANVLTF. The DNA of the CDR3 is TGCGCCAGCAACCCTCAGGGGAACTCTGGGGCCAACGTCCTGACTTTC. J is TRBJ2-6 and V is TRBV5-1; D might be TRBD1 (6 bases). This CDR3 has 16 amino acids. Germline V gene sequence: CDR1 SGHRS, CDR2 YFSETQ. Trimming took 6 bases from V and 0 from J, leaving 13 bases between them.

The rearrangement uses TRBV7-2 and TRBJ1-1; D not certain. The germline gives CDR1 SGHTA, CDR2 FQGNSA. The CDR3 contains 15 residues. Deletions cut 0 bases from V and 7 bases from J, with 15 bases between. The CDR3 sequence is CASSLAVRFSLEAFF. The DNA for the CDR3 is TGTGCCAGCAGCTTAGCGGTCCGGTTTTCTCTTGAAGCTTTCTTT.

The chain has TRBV29-1 and TRBJ2-1; maybe TRBD2 (7 bases). The CDR3 has 14 amino acids. Trimming took off 5 bases at V and 2 bases at J, with 13 bases between the two ends. Germline CDR1 SQVTM, CDR2 ANQGSEA. CDR3 bases: TGCAGCGTTTATGGCGGGGGCACCTACAATGAGCAGTTCTTC. It codes for CSVYGGGTYNEQFF.

The chain recombines TRBV15 with TRBJ2-1; D not certain. The germline V and J ends were trimmed by 0 bases and 3 bases, with 9 bases remaining between them. Per germline, CDR1 LNHNV and CDR2 YYDKDF (reference sequence). The CDR3 covers 15 residues. This CDR3 is CATSRDSPSYNEQFF. The CDR3 DNA follows: TGTGCCACCAGCAGAGATTCCCCTAGCTACAATGAGCAGTTCTTC.

The V and J genes are TRBV4-2 and TRBJ1-3; 9 positions agree with TRBD1. V lost 2 bases and J lost 0; bases outside the gene matches: 11. This CDR3 region has 19 residues. CDR1 is LGHNA and CDR2 is YNFKEQ in the germline V gene. CDR3 coding DNA: TGTGCCAGCAGCCAACCCGGGACAGGGAGAATTTTCTCTGGAAACACCATATATTTT. Protein product: CASSQPGTGRIFSGNTIYF.

The V and J genes are TRBV28 and TRBJ2-1, with 15 bases matching TRBD2. V lost 6 bases to trimming and J lost 7 bases; unmatched junction nucleotides: 10. CDR1 is MDHEN and CDR2 is SYDVKM in the germline V gene. This CDR3 is built from 17 residues. CDR3 DNA sequence: TGTGCCAGCAGAGGACTAGCGGGAGGGCCGTCGGGGAATGAGCAGTTCTTC. It codes for CASRGLAGGPSGNEQFF. Together with reference TRBV28 and TRBJ2-1, the CDR3 gives the full variable domain: DVKVTQSSRYLVKRTGEKVFLECVQDMDHENMFWYRQDPGLGLRLIYFSYDVKMKEKGDIPEGYSVSREKKERFSLILESASTNQTSMYLCASRGLAGGPSGNEQFFGPGTRLTVL.

The chain joins TRBV11-1 to TRBJ2-5, with 8 bases identical to TRBD2. The CDR3 is made up of 13 amino acids. Germline V gene lookup returns CDR1 SGHAT and CDR2 FQDESV (reference sequence). J gave up 3 bases and V 9 bases, and 6 bases lay outside the gene matches. The CDR3 reads CASQAGGEETQYF. CDR3 in DNA: TGTGCCAGTCAAGCCGGGGGGGAAGAGACCCAGTACTTC.

The chain carries TRBV18 and TRBJ2-1; D is possibly TRBD1 (5 bases). V shed 3 bases and J shed 0 bases, with 9 bases lying between them. This CDR3 has 15 amino acids. Germline V CDR1 and CDR2: KGHSH, LQKENI. The CDR3 here is CASSPDSNSYNEQFF. In nucleotides, the CDR3 is TGTGCCAGCTCACCCGACAGCAACTCCTACAATGAGCAGTTCTTC.

The chain links TRBV5-1 to TRBJ2-2; TRBD2 aligns across 9 bases. Per germline, CDR1 SGHRS and CDR2 YFSETQ. This CDR3 contains 16 residues. J gave up 6 bases and V 6 bases, and 12 bases lay outside the gene matches. CDR3 in amino acids: CASIPGGTSNSGELFF. CDR3 nucleotide sequence: TGCGCCAGCATCCCCGGGGGGACTAGCAATTCCGGGGAGCTGTTTTTT.

The V and J genes are TRBV14 and TRBJ1-2, with a weak D call TRBD1 (6 bases). The V end was cut by 4 bases, the J end by 1 base, with 13 bases between. There are 15 residues in the CDR3. CDR1 is SGHDN and CDR2 is FVKESK in the germline V gene. DNA of the CDR3: TGTGCCAGCAGCCCGGTAACAGGGTTTAACTATGGCTACACCTTC. This translates into CASSPVTGFNYGYTF.